Shown below are 2 T cell receptor beta chains from a single sample sequenced in a study of blood T cell repertoires in COVID-19. Data came from immunoSEQ multiplex PCR; TCRdb stores just in-frame clones and leaves some out. The table records tens of thousands of clones, around four fifths of them present only once. Sequenced input: peripheral blood. Source of these receptors: a woman over 75 with active or convalescent COVID-19.

The chain recombines TRBV5-5 with TRBJ1-4; unclear D gene. CDR1 is SGHKS, CDR2 YYEKEE, per germline (reference sequence). V lost 2 bases and J 0 bases, leaving 5 bases between the germline ends. The CDR3 has 14 residues. The DNA for the CDR3 is TGTGCCAGCAGCTTACTTGCAACTAATGAAAAACTGTTTTTT. Protein product: CASSLLATNEKLFF.

The V call is TRBV4-3, the J call TRBJ2-7; D unclear. The germline gives CDR1 LGHNA, CDR2 YSLEER. The CDR3 consists of 13 residues. The V gene lost 0 bases and the J gene lost 4 bases, with 7 bases spanning the gap. The CDR3 nucleotides are TGCGCCAGCAGCCAAGACGTGCAGTACGAGCAGTACTTC. It yields the protein CASSQDVQYEQYF.